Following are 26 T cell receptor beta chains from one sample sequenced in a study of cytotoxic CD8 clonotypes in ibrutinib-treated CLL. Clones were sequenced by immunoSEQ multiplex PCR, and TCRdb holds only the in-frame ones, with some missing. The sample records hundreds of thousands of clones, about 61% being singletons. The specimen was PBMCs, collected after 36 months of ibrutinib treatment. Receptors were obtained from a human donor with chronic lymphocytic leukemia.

CDR3 region: CASSPLPPLIDTQYF. In DNA form, the CDR3 reads TGTGCCAGCAGCCCTCTACCCCCTCTGATTGATACGCAGTATTTT. The gene calls are TRBV28 and TRBJ2-3; D is undetermined. Trimming took 6 bases from V and 6 from J, leaving 19 bases between them. The CDR3 spans 15 residues. Germline V gene sequence: CDR1 MDHEN, CDR2 SYDVKM.

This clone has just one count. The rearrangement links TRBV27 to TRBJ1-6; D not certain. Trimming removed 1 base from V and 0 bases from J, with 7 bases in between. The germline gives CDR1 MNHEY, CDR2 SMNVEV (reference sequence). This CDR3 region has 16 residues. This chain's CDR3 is CASSLLASSYNSPLHF. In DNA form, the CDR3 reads TGTGCCAGCAGTTTATTGGCAAGCTCCTATAATTCACCCCTCCACTTT.

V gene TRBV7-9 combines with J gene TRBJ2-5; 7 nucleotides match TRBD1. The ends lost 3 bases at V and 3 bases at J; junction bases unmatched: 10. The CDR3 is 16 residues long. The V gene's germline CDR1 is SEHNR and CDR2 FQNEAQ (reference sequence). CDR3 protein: CASSFLIRDRKETQYF. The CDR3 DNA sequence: TGTGCCAGCAGCTTCCTAATCCGGGACAGAAAAGAGACCCAGTACTTC.

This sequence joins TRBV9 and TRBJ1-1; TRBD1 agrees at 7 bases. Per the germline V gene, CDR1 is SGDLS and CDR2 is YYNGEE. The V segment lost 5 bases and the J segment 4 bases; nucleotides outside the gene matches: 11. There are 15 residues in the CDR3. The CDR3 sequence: CASSPKGAWATEAFF. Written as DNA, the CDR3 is TGTGCCAGCAGTCCTAAGGGGGCATGGGCCACTGAAGCTTTCTTT.

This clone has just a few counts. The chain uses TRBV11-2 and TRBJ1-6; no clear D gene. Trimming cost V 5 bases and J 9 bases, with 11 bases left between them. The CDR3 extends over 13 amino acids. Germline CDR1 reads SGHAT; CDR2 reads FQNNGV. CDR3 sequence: CASSLSLGSPLHF. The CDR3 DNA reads TGTGCCAGCAGCCTTAGTCTCGGTTCACCCCTCCACTTT.

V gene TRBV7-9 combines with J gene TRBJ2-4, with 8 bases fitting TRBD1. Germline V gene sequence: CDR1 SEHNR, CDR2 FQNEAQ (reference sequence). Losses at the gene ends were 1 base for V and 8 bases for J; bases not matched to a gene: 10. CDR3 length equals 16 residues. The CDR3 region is CASSLVRGLRIDIQYF. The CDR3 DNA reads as TGTGCCAGCAGCTTAGTCAGGGGGCTACGGATAGACATTCAGTACTTC.

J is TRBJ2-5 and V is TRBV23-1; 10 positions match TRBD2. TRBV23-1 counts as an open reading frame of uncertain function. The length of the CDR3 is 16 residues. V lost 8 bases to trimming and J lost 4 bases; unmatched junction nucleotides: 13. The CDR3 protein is CASEGEAGGPSETQYF. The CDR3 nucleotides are TGCGCCAGCGAAGGGGAAGCGGGGGGGCCTTCAGAGACCCAGTACTTC.

This chain's CDR3 is CSVGASGANVLTF. The CDR3 coding sequence is TGCAGCGTGGGGGCCTCTGGGGCCAACGTCCTGACTTTC. The chain has TRBV29-1 and TRBJ2-6; D is possibly TRBD1 (6 bases). From germline, CDR1 is SQVTM and CDR2 ANQGSEA. Trimming took 6 bases from V and 0 from J, leaving 6 bases between them. The CDR3 is 13 residues long.

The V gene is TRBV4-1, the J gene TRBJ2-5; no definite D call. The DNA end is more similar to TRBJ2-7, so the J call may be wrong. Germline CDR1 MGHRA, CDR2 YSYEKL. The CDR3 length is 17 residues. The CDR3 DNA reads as TGCGCCAGCAGCCAAGGAGTTTTTCAAAAGACCGCCTACGAGCAGTACTTC. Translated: CASSQGVFQKTAYEQYF.

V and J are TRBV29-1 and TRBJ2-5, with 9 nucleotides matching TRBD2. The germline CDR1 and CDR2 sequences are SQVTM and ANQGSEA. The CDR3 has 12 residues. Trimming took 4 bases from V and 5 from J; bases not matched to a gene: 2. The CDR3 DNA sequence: TGCAGCGTTGCCGGACTAGCGGAGACCCAGTACTTC. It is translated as CSVAGLAETQYF.

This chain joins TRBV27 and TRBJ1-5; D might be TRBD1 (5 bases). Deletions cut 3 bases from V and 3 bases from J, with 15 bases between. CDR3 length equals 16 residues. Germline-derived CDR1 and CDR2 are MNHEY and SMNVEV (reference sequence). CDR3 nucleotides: TGTGCCAGCAGTTTGTCTCTGACAGTATCCAATCAGCCCCAGCATTTT. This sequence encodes CASSLSLTVSNQPQHF.

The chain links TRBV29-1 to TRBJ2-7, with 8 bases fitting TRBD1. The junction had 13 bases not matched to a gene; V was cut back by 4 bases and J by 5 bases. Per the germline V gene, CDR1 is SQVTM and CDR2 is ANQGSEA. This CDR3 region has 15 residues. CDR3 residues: CSVGLIGQGIDEQYF. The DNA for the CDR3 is TGCAGCGTTGGCCTAATCGGACAGGGTATTGACGAGCAGTACTTC.

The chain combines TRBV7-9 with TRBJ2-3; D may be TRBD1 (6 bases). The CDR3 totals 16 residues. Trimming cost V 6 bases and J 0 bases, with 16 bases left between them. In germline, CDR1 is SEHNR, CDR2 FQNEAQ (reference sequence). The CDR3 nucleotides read TGTGCCAGCAGACACAGAGGGGGAGCCAGCACAGATACGCAGTATTTT. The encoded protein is CASRHRGGASTDTQYF.

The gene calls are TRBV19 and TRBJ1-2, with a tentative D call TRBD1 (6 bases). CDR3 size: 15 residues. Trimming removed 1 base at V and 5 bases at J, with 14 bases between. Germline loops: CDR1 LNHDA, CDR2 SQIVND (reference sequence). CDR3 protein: CASSIGAGDVYGYTF. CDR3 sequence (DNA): TGTGCCAGTAGTATAGGTGCAGGGGATGTATATGGCTACACCTTC.

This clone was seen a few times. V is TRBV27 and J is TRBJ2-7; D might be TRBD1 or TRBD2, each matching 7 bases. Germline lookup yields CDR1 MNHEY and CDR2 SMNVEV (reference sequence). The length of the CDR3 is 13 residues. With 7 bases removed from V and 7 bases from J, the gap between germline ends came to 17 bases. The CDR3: CASTQHRGGEQYF. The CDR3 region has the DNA TGTGCCAGCACACAACACAGGGGAGGGGAGCAGTACTTC.

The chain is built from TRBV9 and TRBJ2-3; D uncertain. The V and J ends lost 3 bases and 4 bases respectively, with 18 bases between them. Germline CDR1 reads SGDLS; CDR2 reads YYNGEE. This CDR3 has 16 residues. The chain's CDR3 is CASSGPQSRPADTQYF. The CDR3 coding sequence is TGTGCCAGCAGCGGGCCTCAAAGCCGCCCCGCAGATACGCAGTATTTT.

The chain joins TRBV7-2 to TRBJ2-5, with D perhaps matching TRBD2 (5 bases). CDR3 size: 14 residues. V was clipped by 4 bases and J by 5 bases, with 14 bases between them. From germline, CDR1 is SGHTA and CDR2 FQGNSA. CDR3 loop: CASSSLERLETQYF. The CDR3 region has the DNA TGTGCCAGCAGCTCTCTGGAGCGGCTGGAGACCCAGTACTTC. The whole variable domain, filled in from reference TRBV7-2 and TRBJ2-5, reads GAGVSQSPSNKVTEKGKDVELRCDPISGHTALYWYRQSLGQGLEFLIYFQGNSAPDKSGLPSDRFSAERTGGSVSTLTIQRTQQEDSAVYLCASSSLERLETQYFGPGTRLLVL.

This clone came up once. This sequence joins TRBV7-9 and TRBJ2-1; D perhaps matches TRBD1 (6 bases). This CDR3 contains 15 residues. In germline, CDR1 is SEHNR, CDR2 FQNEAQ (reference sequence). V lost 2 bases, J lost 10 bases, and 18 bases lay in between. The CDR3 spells CASSLFWGPPEEQFF. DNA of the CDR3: TGTGCCAGCAGCTTATTCTGGGGGCCGCCAGAGGAGCAGTTCTTC.

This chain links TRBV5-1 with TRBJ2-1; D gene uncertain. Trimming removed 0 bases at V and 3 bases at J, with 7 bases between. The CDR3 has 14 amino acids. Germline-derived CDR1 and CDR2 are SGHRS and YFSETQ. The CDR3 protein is CASSLVEYYNEQFF. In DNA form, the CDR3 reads TGCGCCAGCAGCTTGGTAGAGTACTACAATGAGCAGTTCTTC.

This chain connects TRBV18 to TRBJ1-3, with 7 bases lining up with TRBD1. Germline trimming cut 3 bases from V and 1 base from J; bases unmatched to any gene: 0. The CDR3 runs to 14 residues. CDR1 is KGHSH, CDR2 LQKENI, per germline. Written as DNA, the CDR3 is TGTGCCAGCTCACCGACAGGGTCTGGAAACACCATATATTTT. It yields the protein CASSPTGSGNTIYF.

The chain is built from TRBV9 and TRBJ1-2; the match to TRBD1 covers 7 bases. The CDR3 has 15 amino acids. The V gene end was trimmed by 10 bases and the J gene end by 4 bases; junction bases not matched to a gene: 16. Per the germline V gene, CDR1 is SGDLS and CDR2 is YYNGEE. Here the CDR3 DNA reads TGTGCCGGAGAGGGGAGACAGGGAGCGGGCTATGGCTACACCTTC. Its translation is CAGEGRQGAGYGYTF.

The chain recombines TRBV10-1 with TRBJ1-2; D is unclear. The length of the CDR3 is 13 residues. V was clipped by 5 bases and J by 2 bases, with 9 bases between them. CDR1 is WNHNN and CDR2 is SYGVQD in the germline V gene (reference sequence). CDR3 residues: CASSLYSNYGYTF. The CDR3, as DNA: TGCGCCAGCAGTCTTTACAGCAACTATGGCTACACCTTC.

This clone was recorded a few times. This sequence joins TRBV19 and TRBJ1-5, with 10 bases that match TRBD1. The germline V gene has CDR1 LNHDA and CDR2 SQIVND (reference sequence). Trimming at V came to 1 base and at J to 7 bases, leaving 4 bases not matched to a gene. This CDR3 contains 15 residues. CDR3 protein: CASSIAGTGEQPQHF. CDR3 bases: TGTGCCAGTAGTATAGCCGGGACAGGGGAACAGCCCCAGCATTTT.

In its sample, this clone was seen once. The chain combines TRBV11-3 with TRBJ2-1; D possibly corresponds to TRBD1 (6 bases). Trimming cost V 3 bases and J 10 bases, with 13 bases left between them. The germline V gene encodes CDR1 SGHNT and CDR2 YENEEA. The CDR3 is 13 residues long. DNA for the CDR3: TGTGCCAGCAGCTTTTCGGACAGCGCCGAGCAGTTCTTC. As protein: CASSFSDSAEQFF.

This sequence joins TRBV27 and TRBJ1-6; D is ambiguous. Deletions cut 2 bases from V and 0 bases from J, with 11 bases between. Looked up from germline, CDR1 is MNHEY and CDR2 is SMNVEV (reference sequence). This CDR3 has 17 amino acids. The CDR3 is CASSLVRSSSYNSPLHF. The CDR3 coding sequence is TGTGCCAGCAGTTTAGTACGCTCGAGCTCCTATAATTCACCCCTCCACTTT.

The CDR3 bases are TGTGCCAGCAGCTTAGGGCCGGGGGCGCCCCGTGACGAGCAGTACTTC. Translating gives CASSLGPGAPRDEQYF. The chain recombines TRBV13 with TRBJ2-7; D is possibly TRBD1 or TRBD2 (6 bases each). The CDR3 has 16 amino acids. Trimming removed 0 bases at V and 5 bases at J, with 17 bases between. Germline-derived CDR1 and CDR2 are PRHDT and FYEKMQ (reference sequence).